This T cell receptor beta chain was sequenced in a study of PD-1 blockade in classical Hodgkin lymphoma. Study-level results: Complete responders matched newly diagnosed patients in baseline diversity. Newly diagnosed patients were reported to start with lower TCR diversity than healthy donors. By C4D1, CD4+ diversity increased significantly, especially in complete responders.

This clone was counted a few times. Its target is not known. Sequencing was performed with immunoSEQ multiplex PCR; in TCRdb, only in-frame clones are kept and a portion is missing. The sample records about 64,000 clones, more than 80% being singletons. Time point described: cycle 4 day 1 (C4D1), after more than five weeks of nivolumab. All the patients suffered relapse after autologous stem cell transplantation, and brentuximab vedotin exposure differed. The TCR sequence derives from a human donor with classical Hodgkin lymphoma. Source: peripheral blood mononuclear cells (PBMCs), taken before the fourth cycle of nivolumab.

CDR3 sequence: CASSVGWGGRDTQYF. CDR3 nucleotides: TGTGCCAGCAGCGTAGGGTGGGGGGGCCGAGATACGCAGTATTTT. This chain joins TRBV9 and TRBJ2-3, with D possibly being TRBD2 (7 bases). CDR3 length: 15 residues. CDR1 and CDR2 (germline): SGDLS, YYNGEE. V gave up 0 bases and J gave up 5 bases, with 13 bases separating them.